What follows is one T cell receptor beta chain and its context. V dropped 1 base and J dropped 5 bases, with 14 bases sitting between them. The CDR3 totals 15 residues. Germline V gene lookup returns CDR1 LNHDA and CDR2 SQIVND (reference sequence). This sample is part of a study of blood T cell repertoires in COVID-19. The method was immunoSEQ multiplex PCR; TCRdb's version includes in-frame clones alone and lacks a portion of them. The data contain about 240,000 clones, 70% to 85% of them singletons. The rearrangement links TRBV19 to TRBJ1-1; D possibly corresponds to TRBD1 (6 bases). The sequencing sample was made of peripheral blood. This sequence was found in a woman aged 80 or over with acute or convalescent COVID-19. The CDR3 DNA follows: TGTGCCAGTAGTATAGGCGGGGGCGCGGGGACTGAAGCTTTCTTT. It is translated as CASSIGGGAGTEAFF.